The clone carrying this T cell receptor beta chain was found a few times. What it binds is not known. 13 Jbeta primers and 60 Vbeta primers were used for the PCR. Data came from immunoSEQ multiplex PCR; TCRdb stores just in-frame clones and leaves some out. Of about 120,000 clones in the sample, 75% were seen once. This record belongs to a study of cytomegalovirus exposure and HLA in healthy donors. Study details: An earlier analysis identified fewer than 130 million unique TCR beta sequences in about 179 million T cells. Study-level points and caveats: Researchers counted roughly 150 TCR beta chains as cytomegalovirus-associated. 87-base-pair reads could not separate some V segments, including TRBV6-2 and TRBV6-3.

The CDR3 runs to 11 residues. V dropped 7 bases and J dropped 9 bases, with 11 bases sitting between them. Germline CDR1 and CDR2: SGHDT and YYEEEE. This TCR was recovered from a woman younger than 30 in good health and CMV-seronegative. Material: PBMCs. The chain recombines TRBV5-6 with TRBJ2-1; the D is unclear. The CDR3 protein is CASLDQAEQFF. The CDR3 DNA reads TGTGCCAGCTTGGATCAGGCTGAGCAGTTCTTC.